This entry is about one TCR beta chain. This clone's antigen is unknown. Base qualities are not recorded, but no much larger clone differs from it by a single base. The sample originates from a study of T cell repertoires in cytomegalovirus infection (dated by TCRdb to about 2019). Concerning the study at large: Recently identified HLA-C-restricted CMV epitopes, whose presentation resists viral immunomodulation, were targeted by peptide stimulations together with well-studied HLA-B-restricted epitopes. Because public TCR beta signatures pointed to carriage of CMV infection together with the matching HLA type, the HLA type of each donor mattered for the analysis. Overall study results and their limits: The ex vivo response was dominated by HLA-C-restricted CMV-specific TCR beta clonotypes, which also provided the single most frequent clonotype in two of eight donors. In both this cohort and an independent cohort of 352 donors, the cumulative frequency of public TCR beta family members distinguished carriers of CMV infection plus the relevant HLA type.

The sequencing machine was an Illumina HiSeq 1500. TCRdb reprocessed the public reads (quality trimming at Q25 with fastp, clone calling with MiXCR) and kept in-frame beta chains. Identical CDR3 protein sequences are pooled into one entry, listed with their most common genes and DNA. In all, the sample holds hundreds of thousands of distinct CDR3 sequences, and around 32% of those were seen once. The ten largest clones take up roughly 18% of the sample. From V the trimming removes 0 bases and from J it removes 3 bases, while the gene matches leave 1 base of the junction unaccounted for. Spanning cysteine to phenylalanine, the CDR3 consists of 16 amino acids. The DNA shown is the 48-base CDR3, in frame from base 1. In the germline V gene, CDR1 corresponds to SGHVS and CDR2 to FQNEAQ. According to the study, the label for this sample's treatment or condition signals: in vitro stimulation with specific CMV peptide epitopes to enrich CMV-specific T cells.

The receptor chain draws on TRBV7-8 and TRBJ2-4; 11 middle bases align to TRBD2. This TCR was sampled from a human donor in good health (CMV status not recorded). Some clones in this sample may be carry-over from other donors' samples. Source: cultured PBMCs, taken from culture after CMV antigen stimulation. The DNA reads TGTGCCAGCAGCTTAGCGACTAGCGGGAACAAAAACATTCAGTACTTC. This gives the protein CASSLATSGNKNIQYF.